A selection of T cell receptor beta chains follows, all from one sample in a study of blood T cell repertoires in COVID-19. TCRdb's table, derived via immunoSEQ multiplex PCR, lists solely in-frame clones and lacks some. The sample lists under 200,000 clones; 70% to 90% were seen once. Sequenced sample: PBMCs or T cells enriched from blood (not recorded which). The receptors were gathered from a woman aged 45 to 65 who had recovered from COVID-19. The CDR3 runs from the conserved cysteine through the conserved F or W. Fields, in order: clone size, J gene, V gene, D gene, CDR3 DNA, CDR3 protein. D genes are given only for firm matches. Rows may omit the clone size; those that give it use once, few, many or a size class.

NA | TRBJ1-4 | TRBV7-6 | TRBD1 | TGTGCCAGCAGCTTAAAACCGAACAGGGGGTTTGAAAAACTGTTTTTT | CASSLKPNRGFEKLFF
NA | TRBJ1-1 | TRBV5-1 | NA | TGCGCCAGCAGCTTGACTGCGTCTGAAGCTTTCTTT | CASSLTASEAFF
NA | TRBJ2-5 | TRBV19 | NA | TGTGCCAGTAGTCGGGCCGGGGAGCATGAGACCCAGTACTTC | CASSRAGEHETQYF
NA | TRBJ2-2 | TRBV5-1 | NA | TGCGCCAGCAGCTTGGATGGAGTCACCGGGGAGCTGTTTTTT | CASSLDGVTGELFF
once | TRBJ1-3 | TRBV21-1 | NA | TGTGCCAGCCCTCCCACGCGGATGACAGTGCAGAACCGTGGAAACACCATATATTTT | CASPPTRMTVQNRGNTIYF
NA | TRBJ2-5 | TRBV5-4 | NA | TGTGCCAGCACGACCCGCGGAGAGAGAGAGACCCAGTACTTC | CASTTRGERETQYF
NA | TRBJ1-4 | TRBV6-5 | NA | TGTGCCAGCAGACAGGGATCAACTAATGAAAAACTGTTTTTT | CASRQGSTNEKLFF
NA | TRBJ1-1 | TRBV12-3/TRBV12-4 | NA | TGTGCCACACGACCGACGGGGTTCACTGAAGCTTTCTTT | CATRPTGFTEAFF
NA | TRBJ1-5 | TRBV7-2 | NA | TGTGCCAGCAGTCATCTCGGTCAGCCCCAGCATTTT | CASSHLGQPQHF
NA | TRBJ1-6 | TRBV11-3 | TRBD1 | TGTGCCAGCAGGGACAGGGGACAGGGGAAGTATAATTCACCCCTCCACTTT | CASRDRGQGKYNSPLHF
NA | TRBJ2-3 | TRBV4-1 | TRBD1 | TGCGCCAGCAGCCACCTGGACAGGGACGCAGATACGCAGTATTTT | CASSHLDRDADTQYF
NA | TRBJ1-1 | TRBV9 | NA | TGTGCCAGCAGCTACCTGGGGGGGCCCACTGAAGCTTTCTTT | CASSYLGGPTEAFF
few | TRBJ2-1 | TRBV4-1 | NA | TGCGCCAGCAGTCGGGCGGGACCCAACAATGAGCAGTTCTTC | CASSRAGPNNEQFF
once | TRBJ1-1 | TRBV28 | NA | TGTGCCAGCAGTTTGGGCCTCCCGAACACTGAAGCTTTCTTT | CASSLGLPNTEAFF
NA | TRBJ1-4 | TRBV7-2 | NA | TGTGCCAGCAGCTTGGGGACAACCGTAGGGGAAAAACTGTTTTTT | CASSLGTTVGEKLFF
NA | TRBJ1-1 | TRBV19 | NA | TGTGCCAGTACCTTGGGGGGGAGAGGCACTGAAGCTTTCTTT | CASTLGGRGTEAFF
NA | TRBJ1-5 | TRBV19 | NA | TGTGCCAGTAGTATAGGGGCCAATCAGCCCCAGCATTTT | CASSIGANQPQHF
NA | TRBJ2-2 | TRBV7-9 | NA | TGTGCCAGCAGCTTAGGAGGCGGTTTGAACACCGGGGAGCTGTTTTTT | CASSLGGGLNTGELFF
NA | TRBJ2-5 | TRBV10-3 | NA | TGTGCCATCAGTGATGGGAGAAGGCTCAGTCAGTTACAAGAGACCCAGTACTTC | CAISDGRRLSQLQETQYF
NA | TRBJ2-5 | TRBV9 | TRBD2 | TGTGCCAGCAGCGTAGGCGGACTAGCGGGGGGTGGAGAGACCCAGTACTTC | CASSVGGLAGGGETQYF
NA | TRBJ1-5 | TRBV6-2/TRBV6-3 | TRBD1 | TGTGCCAGCAGTTACGGTACTGCCAGGGGGCTTAATCAGCCCCAGCATTTT | CASSYGTARGLNQPQHF
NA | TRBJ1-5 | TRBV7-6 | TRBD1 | TGTGCCAGTGCCCGGGACAGTTATCAGCCCCAGCATTTT | CASARDSYQPQHF
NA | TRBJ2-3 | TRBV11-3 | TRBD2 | TGTGCCAGCAGCTTACCTAGCGGGGACACAGATACGCAGTATTTT | CASSLPSGDTDTQYF
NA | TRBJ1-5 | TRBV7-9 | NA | TGTGCCAGCAGCCCGGGGGGGCATGAACGCAATCAGCCCCAGCATTTT | CASSPGGHERNQPQHF
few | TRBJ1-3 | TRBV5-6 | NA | TGTGCCAGCAGCTCCCCGGGTCGCGGAAACACCATATATTTT | CASSSPGRGNTIYF
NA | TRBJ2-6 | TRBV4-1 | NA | TGCGCCAGCAGCCAAGGCGGGCTACTTCTCGATGGGGCCAACGTCCTGACTTTC | CASSQGGLLLDGANVLTF
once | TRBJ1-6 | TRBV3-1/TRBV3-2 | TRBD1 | TGTGCCAGCAGCCAAGCTGACAGGGCGGATAATTCACCCCTCCACTTT | CASSQADRADNSPLHF